The 19 T cell receptor beta chains presented below share a single source sample, sequenced in a study of blood T cell repertoires in COVID-19. Repertoires were generated with immunoSEQ multiplex PCR, while TCRdb's copy carries only in-frame clones and drops some. The sample comprises hundreds of thousands of clones, more than 70% of which are singletons, and around 11% rests with the top ten. Source material: peripheral blood. These TCRs come from a woman aged 25 to 39 with COVID-19, enrolled during active disease.

The J gene is TRBJ2-6, the V gene TRBV6-5, with no clear D. Germline CDR1 MNHEY, CDR2 SVGAGI. This CDR3 is built from 15 residues. The germline V and J ends were trimmed by 2 bases and 2 bases, with 7 bases remaining between them. In nucleotides, the CDR3 is TGTGCCAGCAGTTACGGTCAGGCTGGGGCCAACGTCCTGACTTTC. It codes for CASSYGQAGANVLTF.

The chain couples TRBV12-3 or TRBV12-4 to TRBJ1-2, with TRBD1 matching 7 bases. Trimming took 5 bases from V and 7 from J; bases not matched to a gene: 4. The CDR3 is 12 residues long. The CDR3 reads CASSKGTAGYTF. The CDR3 nucleotides read TGTGCCAGCAGTAAGGGGACAGCTGGCTACACCTTC.

This chain joins TRBV2 and TRBJ1-1; D is ambiguous. Germline CDR1 reads SNHLY; CDR2 reads FYNNEI. The CDR3 sequence is 14 residues long. The germline V and J ends were trimmed by 7 bases and 1 base, with 13 bases remaining between them. DNA of the CDR3: TGTGCCAGCACAGAGAGGTCACCGAACACTGAAGCTTTCTTT. The encoded protein is CASTERSPNTEAFF.

This clone was detected ten times or more. This sequence joins TRBV6-4 and TRBJ2-1; 9 bases match TRBD2. The trim removed 5 bases at V and 2 bases at J, leaving 4 bases unmatched. Germline values: CDR1 MRHNA, CDR2 SNTAGT. The CDR3 length is 15 residues. CDR3 sequence (DNA): TGTGCCAGCAGTCCGCTAGCGGGGACCTACAATGAGCAGTTCTTC. Residues: CASSPLAGTYNEQFF.

The chain couples TRBV5-6 to TRBJ2-2; weak D call: TRBD1 (6 bases). The ends were cut back, 3 bases at V and 2 bases at J, with 17 bases in the middle. Germline CDR1 SGHDT, CDR2 YYEEEE. The CDR3 runs 17 residues. The CDR3 nucleotides read TGTGCCAGCAGCTACTACTCCGGGACATACAACACCGGGGAGCTGTTTTTT. It translates to CASSYYSGTYNTGELFF.

This clone was observed a handful of times. V and J are TRBV10-3 and TRBJ1-1; D gene ambiguous. Trimming removed 2 bases from V and 1 base from J, with 5 bases in between. The CDR3 is 13 amino acids. Per the germline V gene, CDR1 is ENHRY and CDR2 is SYGVKD. CDR3 DNA sequence: TGTGCCATCAGTGAGGAGGGGAACACTGAAGCTTTCTTT. Protein sequence: CAISEEGNTEAFF.

V gene TRBV5-4 combines with J gene TRBJ2-1, with a possible D match to TRBD2 (5 bases). Trimming removed 4 bases at V and 1 base at J, with 12 bases between. CDR1 is SGHNT and CDR2 is YYREEE in the germline V gene (reference sequence). This CDR3 is built from 15 residues. This chain's CDR3 is CASSPTLASYNEQFF. The CDR3 coding sequence is TGTGCCAGCAGCCCAACTTTAGCGTCCTACAATGAGCAGTTCTTC.

This chain connects TRBV24-1 to TRBJ2-2; tentatively, D is TRBD1 (5 bases). Germline V CDR1 and CDR2: KGHDR, SFDVKD. V lost 0 bases, J lost 5 bases, and 12 bases lay in between. This CDR3 is built from 16 residues. The CDR3 sequence is CATSDLSRDTTGELFF. In DNA, the CDR3 is TGTGCCACCAGTGATTTGAGCAGGGATACTACCGGGGAGCTGTTTTTT.

The chain employs TRBV19 and TRBJ1-1; TRBD1 aligns across 7 bases. Germline V CDR1 and CDR2: LNHDA, SQIVND (reference sequence). The J segment lost 1 base and the V segment lost 10 bases, leaving 6 bases of the junction unmatched. This CDR3 has 13 residues. CDR3 residues: CATSGTANTEAFF. DNA for the CDR3: TGTGCCACGTCCGGGACAGCGAACACTGAAGCTTTCTTT.

This clone was seen a few times. The chain uses TRBV28 and TRBJ1-5; tentative D call: TRBD1 (6 bases). Germline values: CDR1 MDHEN, CDR2 SYDVKM. V lost 7 bases and J 5 bases, leaving 15 bases between the germline ends. The CDR3 extends over 14 amino acids. The CDR3: CASTPQGSYQPQHF. The CDR3 DNA reads as TGTGCCAGCACCCCCCAGGGGTCATATCAGCCCCAGCATTTT.

This clone was detected only a few times. The chain employs TRBV6-1 and TRBJ2-3; no firm D call. The V end was cut by 3 bases, the J end by 2 bases, with 3 bases between. The CDR3 has 12 residues. The germline CDR1 and CDR2 sequences are MNHNS and SASEGT. The CDR3 DNA reads as TGTGCCAGCAGTGAGTACACAGATACGCAGTATTTT. Its translation: CASSEYTDTQYF.

The rearrangement uses TRBV24-1 and TRBJ1-6; D remains unclear. V lost 2 bases to trimming and J lost 4 bases, with 8 bases between them. The CDR3 totals 15 residues. CDR1 KGHDR and CDR2 SFDVKD come from the germline V gene. CDR3 in amino acids: CATSDWTEYNSPLHF. DNA for the CDR3: TGTGCCACCAGTGATTGGACTGAGTATAATTCACCCCTCCACTTT.

The V gene is TRBV12-3 or TRBV12-4, the J gene TRBJ2-7; 8 positions match TRBD1. This CDR3 has 13 residues. V dropped 4 bases and J dropped 6; count of bases not matched to a gene: 5. This CDR3 reads CASSWTGSSEQYF. Here the CDR3 DNA reads TGTGCCAGCAGTTGGACAGGGAGCAGCGAGCAGTACTTC.

The chain carries TRBV6-5 and TRBJ1-5, with 9 bases fitting TRBD1. CDR1 is MNHEY, CDR2 SVGAGI, per germline. This CDR3 comprises 13 residues. Trimming cost V 5 bases and J 8 bases; bases outside gene matches: 4. The CDR3 is CASSPGTGKPQHF. The CDR3 DNA reads as TGTGCCAGCAGTCCCGGGACAGGGAAGCCCCAGCATTTT.

This rearrangement joins TRBV4-1 to TRBJ2-1, with 9 bases that match TRBD1. After removal of 1 base from V and 8 bases from J, the junction contained 3 bases not matched to a gene. The CDR3 is 14 amino acids. CDR1 and CDR2 (germline): MGHRA, YSYEKL. CDR3 sequence (DNA): TGCGCCAGCAGCCAAGGGACAGGGGTCCATGAGCAGTTCTTC. It codes for CASSQGTGVHEQFF.

The chain combines TRBV7-2 with TRBJ2-7; TRBD1 might be the D (6 bases). CDR1 and CDR2 from the germline V gene are SGHTA and FQGNSA. CDR3 size: 13 residues. Trimming removed 2 bases from V and 7 bases from J, with 12 bases in between. CDR3 in amino acids: CASSLSTGLEQYF. The CDR3 DNA reads as TGTGCCAGCAGCTTAAGTACAGGGTTGGAGCAGTACTTC.

The chain carries TRBV7-2 and TRBJ2-3, with a weak D call TRBD1 (6 bases). Per germline, CDR1 SGHTA and CDR2 FQGNSA. The CDR3 loop spans 15 amino acids. V lost 2 bases and J lost 5, with 14 bases in between. The CDR3 protein is CASSLPKGVEDTQYF. The CDR3 nucleotides read TGTGCCAGCAGCTTACCGAAGGGGGTGGAAGATACGCAGTATTTT. The full variable domain, rest sourced from reference TRBV7-2 and TRBJ2-3, is GAGVSQSPSNKVTEKGKDVELRCDPISGHTALYWYRQSLGQGLEFLIYFQGNSAPDKSGLPSDRFSAERTGGSVSTLTIQRTQQEDSAVYLCASSLPKGVEDTQYFGPGTRLTVL.

The rearrangement uses TRBV4-1 and TRBJ2-3; 12 bases fit TRBD1. Germline CDR1 reads MGHRA; CDR2 reads YSYEKL. V shed 4 bases and J 1 base; nucleotides not matched to a gene: 3. This CDR3 spans 16 amino acids. The CDR3 DNA reads TGCGCCAGCAGCCGAGGGACAGGGGGCGGCACAGATACGCAGTATTTT. This codes for CASSRGTGGGTDTQYF.

The chain uses TRBV11-2 and TRBJ2-7, with 13 bases lining up with TRBD2. Per the germline V gene, CDR1 is SGHAT and CDR2 is FQNNGV. This CDR3 contains 16 residues. The junction had 5 bases not matched to a gene; V was cut back by 0 bases and J by 6 bases. CDR3 protein: CASSLDPGLAGAEQYF. In nucleotides, the CDR3 is TGTGCCAGCAGCTTAGATCCCGGACTAGCGGGAGCCGAGCAGTACTTC.